This T cell receptor (beta chain) was identified in a study of cytomegalovirus exposure and HLA in healthy donors. About this clone: Its target is not known.

Study-wide findings and caveats: Most subjects' HLA-A and HLA-B alleles were reportedly predicted from TCR beta sequences. DRB1 showed the most TCR associations and HLA-C the fewest in a later analysis, as rates varied by HLA locus.

The primer mix had 60 Vbeta and 13 Jbeta primers. The method was immunoSEQ multiplex PCR; TCRdb's version includes in-frame clones alone and lacks a portion of them. Among fewer than 120,000 clones listed, more than 65% were seen once. The CDR3 sequence is 15 residues long. The trim removed 5 bases at V and 5 bases at J, leaving 10 bases unmatched. Looked up from germline, CDR1 is SEHNR and CDR2 is FQNEAQ (reference sequence). The sequenced material came from PBMCs. This clonotype was obtained from a man younger than 40 in good health and CMV-seropositive. The chain couples TRBV7-9 to TRBJ1-2; 8 bases align to TRBD1. The CDR3 DNA reads as TGTGCCAGCAGCCTCCCCCGGACAGGGTTGTATGGCTACACCTTC. The encoded protein is CASSLPRTGLYGYTF.